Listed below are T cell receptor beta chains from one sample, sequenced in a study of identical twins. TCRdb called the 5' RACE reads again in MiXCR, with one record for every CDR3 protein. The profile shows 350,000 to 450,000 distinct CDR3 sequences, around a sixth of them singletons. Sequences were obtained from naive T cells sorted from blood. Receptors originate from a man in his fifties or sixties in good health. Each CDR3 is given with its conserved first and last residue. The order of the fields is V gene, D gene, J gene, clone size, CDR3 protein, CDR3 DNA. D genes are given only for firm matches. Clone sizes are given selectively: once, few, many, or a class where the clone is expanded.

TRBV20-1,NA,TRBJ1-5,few,CSARDMKGWSNQPQHF,TGCAGTGCTAGAGACATGAAGGGATGGAGCAATCAGCCCCAGCATTTT
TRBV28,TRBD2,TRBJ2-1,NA,CASSQPPGRESYEQFF,TGTGCCAGCAGTCAGCCGCCGGGGCGGGAGAGTTATGAGCAGTTCTTC
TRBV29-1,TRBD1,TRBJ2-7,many,CSVPVGTGDGEQYF,TGCAGCGTGCCCGTCGGGACAGGGGACGGCGAGCAGTACTTC
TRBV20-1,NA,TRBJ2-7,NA,CSARGVKGSYEQYF,TGCAGTGCTAGAGGGGTAAAGGGGTCCTACGAGCAGTACTTC
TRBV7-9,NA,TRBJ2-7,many,CASSLGGVAYEQYF,TGTGCCAGCAGCTTAGGTGGGGTCGCCTACGAGCAGTACTTC
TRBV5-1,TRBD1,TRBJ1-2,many,CASSLPRTGNYGYTF,TGCGCCAGCAGCTTGCCGAGGACAGGGAACTATGGCTACACCTTC
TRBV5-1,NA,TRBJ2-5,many,CASSLAKYQETQYF,TGCGCCAGCAGCTTGGCCAAGTACCAAGAGACCCAGTACTTC
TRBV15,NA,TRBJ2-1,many,CATSRVISPTGNEQFF,TGTGCCACCAGCAGAGTAATCAGCCCAACGGGAAATGAGCAGTTCTTC
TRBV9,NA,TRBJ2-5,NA,CASSVGGGAGETQYF,TGTGCCAGCAGCGTAGGAGGGGGGGCAGGTGAGACCCAGTACTTC
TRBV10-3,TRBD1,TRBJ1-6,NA,CAISEGQGLSPLHF,TGTGCCATCAGCGAGGGACAGGGTCTGTCACCCCTCCACTTT
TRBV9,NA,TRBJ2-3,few,CASSAGGQATTDTQYF,TGTGCCAGCAGCGCAGGCGGGCAAGCCACCACAGATACGCAGTATTTT
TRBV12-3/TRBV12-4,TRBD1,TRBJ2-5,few,CASRGQTRHDF,TGTGCCAGCAGGGGACAGACCCGTCATGACTTC
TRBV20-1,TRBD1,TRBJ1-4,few,CSARPGTGHEKLFF,TGCAGTGCTAGACCAGGGACAGGGCATGAAAAACTGTTTTTT
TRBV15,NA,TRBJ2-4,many,CATSRDSTEKNIQYF,TGTGCCACCAGCAGAGATTCGACAGAGAAAAACATTCAGTACTTC
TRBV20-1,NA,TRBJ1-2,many,CSALRVVYGYTF,TGCAGCGCGCTTCGGGTGGTCTATGGCTACACCTTC
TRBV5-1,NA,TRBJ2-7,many,CASSSVGEQYF,TGCGCCAGCAGCTCTGTGGGCGAGCAGTACTTC
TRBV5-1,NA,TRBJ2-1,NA,CASSWGGPDNEQFF,TGCGCCAGCAGCTGGGGGGGGCCGGATAATGAGCAGTTCTTC
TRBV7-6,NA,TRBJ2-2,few,CASSQGTPVGGELFF,TGTGCCAGCAGTCAAGGGACACCAGTCGGCGGGGAGCTGTTTTTT
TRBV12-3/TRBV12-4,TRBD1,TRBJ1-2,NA,CASSSGTVPRWGYTF,TGTGCCAGCAGTTCCGGGACAGTCCCTCGTTGGGGCTACACCTTC
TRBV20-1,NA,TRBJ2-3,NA,CSAKRSGNTDTQYF,TGCAGTGCCAAACGATCGGGTAACACAGATACGCAGTATTTT
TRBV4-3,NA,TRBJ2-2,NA,CASSQIARGHKSGEPFF,TGCGCCAGCAGCCAGATAGCCCGGGGCCACAAGTCCGGGGAGCCGTTTTTT
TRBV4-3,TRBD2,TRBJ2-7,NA,CASSQARTGLAYEQYF,TGCGCCAGCAGCCAAGCCCGTACGGGACTAGCTTACGAGCAGTACTTC
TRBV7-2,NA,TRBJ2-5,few,CASSLFEGTQYF,TGTGCCAGCAGCTTATTTGAGGGGACCCAGTACTTC
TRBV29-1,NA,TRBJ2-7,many,CSVEGTTSSYEQYF,TGCAGCGTTGAAGGGACGACTAGCTCCTACGAGCAGTACTTC
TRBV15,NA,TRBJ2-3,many,CATSSRDVNLDTQYF,TGTGCCACCAGCAGTCGAGACGTAAATCTCGATACGCAGTATTTT
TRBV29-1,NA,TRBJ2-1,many,CGGSSSYNEQFF,TGCGGGGGGTCCAGCTCCTACAATGAGCAGTTCTTC
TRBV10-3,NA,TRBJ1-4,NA,CAISEPGLGPANEKLFF,TGTGCCATCAGTGAGCCGGGTCTCGGTCCCGCTAATGAAAAACTGTTTTTT
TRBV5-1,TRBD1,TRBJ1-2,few,CASSIGQGGYTF,TGCGCCAGCAGCATCGGACAGGGTGGCTACACCTTC
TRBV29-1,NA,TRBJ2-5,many,CSVEVGTRGETQYF,TGCAGCGTTGAAGTCGGGACGAGGGGGGAGACCCAGTACTTC
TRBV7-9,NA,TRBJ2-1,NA,CASSFGQFYEQFF,TGTGCCAGCAGCTTCGGACAGTTTTATGAGCAGTTCTTC
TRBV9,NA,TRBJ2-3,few,CASSVEAGLTHTQYF,TGTGCCAGCAGCGTTGAAGCGGGCCTCACTCATACGCAGTATTTT
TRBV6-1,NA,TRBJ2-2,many,CASKSAPWTNTGELFF,TGTGCCAGCAAGTCAGCGCCCTGGACGAACACCGGGGAGCTGTTTTTT
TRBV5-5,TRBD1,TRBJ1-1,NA,CASSSLIRTGLNTEAFF,TGTGCCAGCAGCTCACTTATCCGGACAGGGTTGAACACTGAAGCTTTCTTT
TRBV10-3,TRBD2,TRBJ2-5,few,CAISELAGLQETQYF,TGTGCCATCAGTGAGCTAGCGGGGCTACAAGAGACCCAGTACTTC
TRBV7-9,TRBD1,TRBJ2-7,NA,CASSTGQGSNEQYF,TGTGCCAGCAGCACGGGACAGGGGTCCAACGAGCAGTACTTC
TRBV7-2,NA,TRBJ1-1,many,CASRWGQLNTEAFF,TGTGCCAGCAGATGGGGACAACTGAACACTGAAGCTTTCTTT
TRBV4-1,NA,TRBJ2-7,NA,CASSQDQTFTAGVLSYEQYF,TGCGCCAGCAGCCAAGATCAGACTTTTACGGCAGGGGTACTTTCCTACGAGCAGTACTTC
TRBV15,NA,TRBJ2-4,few,CATSSGSGGPVKNIQYF,TGTGCCACCAGCAGTGGGTCTGGGGGTCCTGTCAAAAACATTCAGTACTTC
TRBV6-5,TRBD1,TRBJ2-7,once,CASSSLTGKYEQYF,TGTGCCAGCAGTTCTCTGACAGGGAAGTACGAGCAGTACTTC
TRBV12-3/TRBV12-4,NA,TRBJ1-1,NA,CASSPRQENTEAFF,TGTGCCAGCAGTCCGCGACAGGAAAACACTGAAGCTTTCTTT
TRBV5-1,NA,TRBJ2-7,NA,CASSLAGTPVGEQYF,TGCGCCAGCAGCTTGGCCGGGACACCGGTTGGGGAGCAGTACTTC
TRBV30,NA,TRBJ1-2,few,CAWSALGGNYGYTF,TGTGCCTGGAGCGCCCTGGGCGGTAACTATGGCTACACCTTC
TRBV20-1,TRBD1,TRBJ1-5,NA,CSANDRVDNQPQHF,TGCAGTGCCAACGACAGGGTAGACAATCAGCCCCAGCATTTT
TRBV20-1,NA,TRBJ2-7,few,CSARDLTGTYEQYF,TGCAGTGCTAGAGATCTTACAGGTACCTACGAGCAGTACTTC
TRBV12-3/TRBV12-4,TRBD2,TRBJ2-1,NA,CASTAGGSLLNEQFF,TGTGCCAGCACCGCGGGGGGGTCCCTCCTCAATGAGCAGTTCTTC